This is a list of T cell receptor beta chains from one sample in a study of T cell responses to AZD1222 COVID-19 vaccine. Sequencing used immunoSEQ multiplex PCR; TCRdb keeps in-frame clones, though not all of them. This sample has about 190,000 clones, with roughly 91% found just once. The material sequenced was peripheral blood, taken on day 0 of AZD1222 vaccination. These receptor sequences come from an adult in good health. Both conserved end residues are part of each CDR3. The D gene is left open where the match is weak. Some rows have no size entry. The others give once, few or many, or a class for an expanded clone.

TRBD2	TRBV6-2/TRBV6-3	TRBJ2-5	-	CASSPGTSGGQETQYF	TGTGCCAGCAGCCCCGGGACTAGCGGGGGACAAGAGACCCAGTACTTC
TRBD1	TRBV19	TRBJ2-7	-	CASTLPWGQTIEQYF	TGTGCCAGTACTCTCCCTTGGGGACAGACTATCGAGCAGTACTTC
-	TRBV6-5	TRBJ1-2	-	CASSYSPANYGYTF	TGTGCCAGCAGTTACTCGCCAGCGAACTATGGCTACACCTTC
TRBD2	TRBV25-1	TRBJ2-7	-	CASSEATSGYEQYF	TGTGCCAGCAGTGAGGCGACTAGCGGTTACGAGCAGTACTTC
-	TRBV11-2	TRBJ2-1	-	CASSPAGAGVGNEQFF	TGTGCCAGCAGCCCAGCAGGGGCGGGAGTCGGGAATGAGCAGTTCTTC
-	TRBV28	TRBJ2-7	-	CASSLRTWDEQYF	TGTGCCAGCAGTTTAAGGACGTGGGACGAGCAGTACTTC
-	TRBV18	TRBJ1-4	-	CASSPSSTNEKLFF	TGTGCCAGCTCACCATCTTCAACTAATGAAAAACTGTTTTTT
-	TRBV7-9	TRBJ2-5	once	CASSTEYQETQYF	TGTGCCAGCAGCACGGAGTACCAAGAGACCCAGTACTTC
-	TRBV19	TRBJ2-1	once	CASSIPREPYNEQFF	TGTGCCAGTAGTATCCCCAGGGAGCCCTACAATGAGCAGTTCTTC
-	TRBV12-3/TRBV12-4	TRBJ1-4	-	CASSLGGEKLFF	TGTGCCAGCAGTTTGGGGGGTGAAAAACTGTTTTTT
-	TRBV4-1	TRBJ2-1	-	CASNPTRWGSSYNEQFF	TGCGCCAGCAACCCGACTAGGTGGGGGTCGTCCTACAATGAGCAGTTCTTC
-	TRBV7-9	TRBJ1-3	-	CASSSGNTIYF	TGTGCCAGCAGCTCGGGCAACACCATATATTTT
TRBD1	TRBV23-1	TRBJ1-1	-	CASSQLAPTGKTEAFF	TGCGCCAGCAGTCAACTAGCCCCGACAGGGAAGACTGAAGCTTTCTTT
-	TRBV4-3	TRBJ2-6	-	CASSHAGLSGANVLTF	TGCGCCAGCAGCCACGCGGGGCTCTCTGGGGCCAACGTCCTGACTTTC
-	TRBV27	TRBJ2-1	-	CASRRSYNEQFF	TGTGCCAGCCGCCGCTCCTACAATGAGCAGTTCTTC